These T cell receptor beta chains were read from a single sample in a study of PD-1 blockade in classical Hodgkin lymphoma. Here immunoSEQ multiplex PCR was the method, and the copy in TCRdb shows in-frame clones only, minus some. The sample lists roughly 12,000 clones; around four fifths were seen once. This sample comprised CD8+ T cells from blood, obtained at baseline. The receptors shown here come from a human donor with classical Hodgkin lymphoma. CDR3s include the opening cysteine and the closing phenylalanine or tryptophan. Each record gives: V gene, J gene, CDR3 protein.

TRBV9,TRBJ2-3,CASSEGVSGLRDTQYF
TRBV6-5,TRBJ2-1,CASSLGAAYNEQFF
TRBV7-2,TRBJ1-4,CASSKNIIGTNEKLFF
TRBV7-9,TRBJ1-1,CASSLAISANTEAFF
TRBV5-4,TRBJ2-1,CASSLGTSGASSYNEQFF
TRBV5-6,TRBJ2-2,CASSASWELFF
TRBV27,TRBJ1-1,CASSWTGVNTEAFF
TRBV6-1,TRBJ2-7,CASSDRDSSYEQYF
TRBV4-1,TRBJ2-1,CASSLMDRAYNEQFF
TRBV6-8,TRBJ1-2,CASSPQPVEGYGYTF
TRBV4-2,TRBJ2-7,CASSQEEGLSSSYEQYF
TRBV7-8,TRBJ1-2,CASSWNLGQGTGYTF
TRBV25-1,TRBJ2-7,CASSEFKGVDEQYF
TRBV12-5,TRBJ2-7,CASGLVPYEQYF
TRBV30,TRBJ2-3,CAWSVLAPLSTDTQYF
TRBV7-9,TRBJ2-3,CASSLDYTQYF
TRBV9,TRBJ2-1,CASSVGHTSGGRNEQFF
TRBV7-9,TRBJ2-2,CASSLYRGGTGELFF
TRBV7-2,TRBJ2-1,CASSLAAGLAGASSYNEQFF
TRBV4-3,TRBJ1-1,CASSLAWNTEAFF
TRBV5-4,TRBJ2-5,CASSLSGGVQETQYF
TRBV6-1,TRBJ1-5,CASSEALGGGHSQHF
TRBV7-9,TRBJ2-2,CASSLRATGELFF
TRBV9,TRBJ1-1,CASSVGGNVEAFF
TRBV4-2,TRBJ2-1,CASSQDMEDATYNEQFF
TRBV23-1,TRBJ2-5,CASSLPPLGGCGQETQYF
TRBV7-8,TRBJ1-3,CASSPTGGGNTIYF
TRBV7-9,TRBJ1-3,CASRPDRAGNTIYF
TRBV27,TRBJ2-3,CASSEPGLAGEADTQYF
TRBV2,TRBJ1-1,CANIPPGQLTEAFF
TRBV5-8,TRBJ2-7,CASSLVFILQLATYEQYF
TRBV4-2,TRBJ2-7,CASSQGTGEYKQYF
TRBV11-2,TRBJ1-1,CASSSMQGTEAFF
TRBV11-2,TRBJ2-7,CASSPQGYEQYF
TRBV7-3,TRBJ1-2,CASSPRSVGGYTF
TRBV7-2,TRBJ2-7,CASSFASWEQYF
TRBV18,TRBJ2-7,CASSPNDRVSSYEQYF
TRBV28,TRBJ1-1,CASSVTVNTEAFF
TRBV30,TRBJ2-1,CAWSVPDGVHEQFF
TRBV10-1,TRBJ2-2,CASHRMASGGDYTGELFF
TRBV7-6,TRBJ2-1,CASSLESSGGPVYNEQFF
TRBV6-6,TRBJ2-7,CASSALGVYEQYF
TRBV6-5,TRBJ1-1,CASTATWESGAFF
TRBV4-3,TRBJ1-4,CASSQGLQEKLFF
TRBV28,TRBJ1-2,CASSRVGQGSGYTF
TRBV9,TRBJ2-2,CASSVVLSDRATNTGELFF
TRBV13,TRBJ2-2,CASSPGTGKNTGELFF
TRBV5-1,TRBJ2-7,CASSLGTGPYEQYF
TRBV11-3,TRBJ2-2,CASSLAGQSNTGELFF
TRBV30,TRBJ1-2,CAWIREWGYGYTF
TRBV28,TRBJ2-2,CASSLPDRPGELFF
TRBV30,TRBJ2-1,CAWSEWGLATYNEQFF
TRBV7-9,TRBJ2-7,CASSPLSSYEQYF